Sequencing of this T cell receptor (beta chain) was carried out in a study of cytomegalovirus exposure and HLA in healthy donors. Study results and caveats: Most of the TCR beta V segments (in an earlier analysis) were productive either about 87% or about 30% of the time. Available immune exposure information covered CMV serostatus only.

Both 60 Vbeta primers and 13 Jbeta primers went into the PCR. Generated by immunoSEQ multiplex PCR, the TCRdb table keeps only in-frame clones and is missing some. The table records approximately 110,000 clones, over 60% of them present only once. With regard to this clone: The antigen remains unidentified.

The V gene lost 8 bases and the J gene lost 6 bases, with 11 bases spanning the gap. The germline gives CDR1 MDHEN, CDR2 SYDVKM. CDR3 length: 11 residues. The chain links TRBV28 to TRBJ2-7; D is perhaps TRBD2 (6 bases). The sequenced material came from PBMCs. This TCR came from a man aged 18 to 30 in good health and CMV-seropositive. The DNA of the CDR3 is TGTGCCAGCGGTGGAGGGTGCGAGCAGTACGTC. It specifies CASGGGCEQYV.